These 7 T cell receptor beta chains were all obtained from the same sample, sequenced in a study of cytomegalovirus exposure and HLA in healthy donors. Some clones are missing from TCRdb's copy, which holds only in-frame ones; the method was immunoSEQ multiplex PCR. The sample carries fewer than 150,000 clones, around nine tenths recorded once. Sequenced input: PBMCs. These receptors originate from a woman aged 18-30 years in good health and CMV-seropositive.

The chain combines TRBV27 with TRBJ2-3, with a tentative D call TRBD1 (6 bases). Trimming stripped 5 bases from V and 1 base from J, with 13 bases between. The CDR3 extends over 15 amino acids. The germline gives CDR1 MNHEY, CDR2 SMNVEV (reference sequence). CDR3 region: CASSATGFGTDTQYF. The CDR3, as DNA: TGTGCCAGCAGTGCGACAGGTTTTGGCACAGATACGCAGTATTTT.

V and J are TRBV27 and TRBJ1-1; 7 nucleotides agree with TRBD1. This CDR3 contains 13 residues. The germline V gene encodes CDR1 MNHEY and CDR2 SMNVEV (reference sequence). Losses at the gene ends were 4 bases for V and 1 base for J; bases not matched to a gene: 0. In DNA form, the CDR3 reads TGTGCCAGCAGTTACAGGGGGAACACTGAAGCTTTCTTT. Its protein product is CASSYRGNTEAFF.

The V call is TRBV21-1, the J call TRBJ1-2; the DNA was not compared with TRBD1, the D call given in the table. TRBV21-1 counts as a pseudogene. This CDR3 comprises 16 residues. The CDR3 DNA reads as TGTGCCAGCAGCAAAGCGGAACAGGGGGGGAACTATGGCTACACCTTC. This codes for CASSKAEQGGNYGYTF.

This clone has just one count. The chain employs TRBV2 and TRBJ1-2; possible D gene TRBD1, 6 bases. Germline lookup yields CDR1 SNHLY and CDR2 FYNNEI. The CDR3 spans 14 residues. V lost 7 bases and J 1 base, leaving 13 bases between the germline ends. CDR3 loop: CASTRTENNYGYTF. In DNA, the CDR3 is TGTGCCAGCACCCGGACAGAGAATAACTATGGCTACACCTTC. Combining the CDR3 with reference TRBV2 and TRBJ1-2 gives the whole variable domain EPEVTQTPSHQVTQMGQEVILRCVPISNHLYFYWYRQILGQKVEFLVSFYNNEISEKSEIFDDQFSVERPDGSNFTLKIRSTKLEDSAMYFCASTRTENNYGYTFGSGTRLTVV.

Worth noting for this clone: A junction end diverges from the germline sequence, so it may reflect a read error. This chain joins TRBV2 and TRBJ2-3; the match to TRBD2 covers 9 bases. Germline V gene sequence: CDR1 SNHLY, CDR2 FYNNEI. The length of the CDR3 is 12 residues. For the CDR3, the DNA is TGTGCCAGCGGGACTAGCATAGATACGCAGTATTTT. Its translation: CASGTSIDTQYF.

V is TRBV28 and J is TRBJ1-1; possibly TRBD1 for D (6 bases). This CDR3 has 15 residues. The V end lost 6 bases, the J end lost 5 bases, and 19 bases lay between the germline ends. Germline loops: CDR1 MDHEN, CDR2 SYDVKM. CDR3 loop: CASRQGGGVSTEAFF. Written as DNA, the CDR3 is TGTGCCAGCAGACAGGGAGGGGGAGTGAGTACTGAAGCTTTCTTT.

The V call is TRBV7-9, the J call TRBJ2-7, with a weak D call TRBD2 (6 bases). Trimming removed 3 bases at V and 2 bases at J, with 17 bases between. This CDR3 is built from 16 residues. Germline loops: CDR1 SEHNR, CDR2 FQNEAQ (reference sequence). CDR3 residues: CASSFGLATFPYEQYF. The CDR3 nucleotides read TGTGCCAGCAGCTTTGGGCTAGCGACCTTCCCCTACGAGCAGTACTTC.